This TCR beta chain was documented in a study of CD8 T cells in ankylosing spondylitis. The study's findings and limits: Disease-linked clones proved CD8+ and comparatively uncommon in peripheral blood. Blood from ankylosing spondylitis patients appeared to carry a characteristic eight-variant TCR beta motif.

This CDR3 is built from 17 residues. CDR1 is DFQATT and CDR2 is SNEGSKA in the germline V gene (reference sequence). With respect to this clonotype: Its specificity is not known. At one of its ends the junction is not consistent with the germline gene, which may arise from a read error.

TCRdb ran MiXCR on the 5' RACE reads and lists one entry per CDR3 protein. The sample lists approximately 550,000 distinct CDR3 sequences; roughly 13% were seen once. The rearrangement links TRBV20-1 to TRBJ1-6, with D perhaps matching TRBD1 (6 bases). The sequencing input was blood, either unsorted or a sorted T cell fraction (not recorded which). This TCR derives from a male donor with ankylosing spondylitis. The CDR3: CCASPPGTTRYNSPLHF. For the CDR3, the DNA is TGCTGTGCTAGCCCTCCCGGGACAACCCGCTATAATTCACCCCTCCACTTT.